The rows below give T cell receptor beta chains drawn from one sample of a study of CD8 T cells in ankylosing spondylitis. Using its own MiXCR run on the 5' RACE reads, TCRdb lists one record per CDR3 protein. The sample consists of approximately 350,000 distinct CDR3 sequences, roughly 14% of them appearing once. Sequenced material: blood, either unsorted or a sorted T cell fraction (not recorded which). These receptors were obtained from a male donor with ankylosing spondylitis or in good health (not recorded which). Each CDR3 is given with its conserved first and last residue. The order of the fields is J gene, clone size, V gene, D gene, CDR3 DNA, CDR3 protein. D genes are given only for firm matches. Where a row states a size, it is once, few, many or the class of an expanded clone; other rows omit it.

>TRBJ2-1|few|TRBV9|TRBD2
TGTGCCAGCAGCCCATTCACAGCGGGGGGTTACTACAATGAGCAGTTCTTC
CASSPFTAGGYYNEQFF
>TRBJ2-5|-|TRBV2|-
TGTGCCAGCAGTGGAGCAGGGAGAGTACAGACCCAGTACTTC
CASSGAGRVQTQYF
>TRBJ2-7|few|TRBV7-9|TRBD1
TGTGCCAGCAGCTGGCGGACAGGGTTTAGGGAGCAGTACTTC
CASSWRTGFREQYF
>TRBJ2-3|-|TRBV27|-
TGTGCCAGCAGTAAGGGAGACCCTCGCACGCAGTATTTT
CASSKGDPRTQYF
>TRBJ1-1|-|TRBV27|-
TGTGCCAGCAGCCCAACAGGGATGGGGCCTGAAGCTTTCTTT
CASSPTGMGPEAFF
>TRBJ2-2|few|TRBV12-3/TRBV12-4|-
TGTGCCAGCAGGGCCGACGGAGCTTACGGGGAGCTGTTTTTT
CASRADGAYGELFF
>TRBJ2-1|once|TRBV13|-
TGTGCCAGCAGCTCCCTGCAAAGGGGTGGTGAGCAGTTCTTC
CASSSLQRGGEQFF
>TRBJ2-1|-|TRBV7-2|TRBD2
TGTGCCAGCAGCGCTACTAGCGGTTGGTCGGGTGAGCAGTTCTTC
CASSATSGWSGEQFF
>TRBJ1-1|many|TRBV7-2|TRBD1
TGTGCCAGCAGCTTTCGGGACAGGGGCGGGGGCACTGAAGCTTTCTTT
CASSFRDRGGGTEAFF
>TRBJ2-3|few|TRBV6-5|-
TGTGCCAGCAGTTACTGGGGGCCTGGCACAGATACGCAGTATTTT
CASSYWGPGTDTQYF
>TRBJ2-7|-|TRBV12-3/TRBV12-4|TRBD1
TGTGCCAGCAGTATCTACGGGACAGCACCCTACGAGCAGTACTTC
CASSIYGTAPYEQYF
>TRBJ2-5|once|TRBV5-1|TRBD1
TGCGCCAGCACCTACGGACAGGGAGAGACCCAGTACTTC
CASTYGQGETQYF
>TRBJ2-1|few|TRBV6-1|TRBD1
TGTGCCAGCAGCCGACAGGGTAACTACAATGAGCAGTTCTTC
CASSRQGNYNEQFF
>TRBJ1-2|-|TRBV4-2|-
TGTGCCAGCAGCCAAGAAAGGGTCGACCTCTATGGCTACACCTTC
CASSQERVDLYGYTF
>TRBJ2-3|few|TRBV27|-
TGTGCCAGCAGTTGGGGCGGTGACCCTAGCACAGATACGCAGTATTTT
CASSWGGDPSTDTQYF
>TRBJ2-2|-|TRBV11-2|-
TGTGCCAGCAGCTTAAACTTTATATACACCGGGGAGCTGTTTTTT
CASSLNFIYTGELFF
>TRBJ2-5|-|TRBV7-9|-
TGTGCCAGCAGCTTCGACCTGGACGGCCAAGAGACCCAGTACTTC
CASSFDLDGQETQYF
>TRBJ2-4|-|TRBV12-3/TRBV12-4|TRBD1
TGTGCCAGCAGCCTAAAAGCGACAGGGGCAGGTGTAGACATTCAGTACTTC
CASSLKATGAGVDIQYF
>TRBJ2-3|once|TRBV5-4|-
TGTGCCAGCAGCTTGCGGCCTAAAGGCCCAGATACGCAGTATTTT
CASSLRPKGPDTQYF
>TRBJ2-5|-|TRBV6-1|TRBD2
TGTGCCAGCAGGACCCTAGCGGGGGGGCAACAAGAGACCCAGTACTTC
CASRTLAGGQQETQYF
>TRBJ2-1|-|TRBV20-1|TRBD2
TGCAGTGCTGACCGATCAGGAGAGGGGAGGGTGCAGTTCTTC
CSADRSGEGRVQFF
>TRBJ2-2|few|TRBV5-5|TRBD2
TGTGCCAGCAGCGCTAGCGGGGTGATCACCGGGGAGCTGTTTTTT
CASSASGVITGELFF
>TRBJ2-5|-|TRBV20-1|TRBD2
TGCAGTGCTAGAGACGTTCTAGCGGGAGACCGAGAGACCCAGTACTTC
CSARDVLAGDRETQYF
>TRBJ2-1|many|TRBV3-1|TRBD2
TGTGCCAGCAGCCAACAGAAGACTAGCGGCTACAATGAGCAGTTCTTC
CASSQQKTSGYNEQFF
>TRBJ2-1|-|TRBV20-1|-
TGCAGTGCTAGAGACGGCGGCTCCCCCTACAATGAGCAGTTCTTC
CSARDGGSPYNEQFF
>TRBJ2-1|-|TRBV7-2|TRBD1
TGTGCCAGCAGCTTAGAGGACAGGGTGTATGAGCAGTTCTTC
CASSLEDRVYEQFF
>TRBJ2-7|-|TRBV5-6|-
TGTGCCAGCAGCGGCCTCCTTCTCCGGGCATCCTACGAGCAGTACTTC
CASSGLLLRASYEQYF